The present T cell receptor (beta chain) was sequenced within a study of CD8+ T cells in alopecia areata. Remarks on this clone: Its antigen is as yet unknown.

Regarding the study as a whole: For lesional scalp, especially alopecia totalis/universalis, clonality was higher than in normal scalp.

Extracted from the samples, RNA was reverse transcribed into cDNA to serve as the sequencing template. This table comes from immunoSEQ multiplex PCR, and its TCRdb copy is limited to in-frame clones, with some not included. The data contain around 86,000 clones, just over 70% of them singletons. The V and J ends lost 2 bases and 4 bases respectively, with 8 bases between them. The germline gives CDR1 SGHVS, CDR2 FNYEAQ. CDR3 length: 13 residues. This sample's treatment: oral pan-JAK inhibitor, 5-10 mg twice daily. The V call is TRBV7-6, the J call TRBJ2-5; D gene ambiguous. This material consisted of CD8+ T cells sorted from blood, taken at week 44, from a patient treated with tofacitinib. The origin of this receptor is a human donor with alopecia areata. The chain's CDR3 is CASSLPMGETQYF. CDR3 bases: TGTGCCAGCAGCTTACCCATGGGAGAGACCCAGTACTTC.